This T cell receptor (beta chain) was captured by sequencing in a study of CD8+ T cells in alopecia areata listed by TCRdb under 2018. Background on the whole study: Treated patients were enrolled in an open-label pilot trial of oral tofacitinib, 5 to 10 mg twice daily, for moderate-to-severe alopecia areata. Patients stayed on tofacitinib for 6 to 18 months and then had 6 months of follow-up off drug so that delayed response and recurrence could be assessed. In treated patients, disease severity was measured using the SALT score, which gives the percentage of scalp surface area affected. In both human patients and the C3H/HeJ mouse model, the study applied high-throughput TCRbeta sequencing to look at T cell clonal expansion in alopecia areata. On the human side, TCRbeta sequencing was run on scalp tissue and on sorted CD4+ and CD8+ peripheral blood T cells from healthy controls and from alopecia areata patients with either patchy or totalis/universalis disease. Patients on tofacitinib were biopsied at baseline and after 4 and 24 weeks of treatment, and several of the patients also had a later scalp biopsy. Clonality in the scalp was compared among normal scalp (n=4), patchy alopecia areata scalp (n=8), and alopecia totalis/universalis scalp (n=8). RNA was obtained with the PAXgene miRNA kit for fixed scalp, the miRNeasy kit for PBMCs, and the RNeasy kit for mouse skin. immunoSEQ multiplex PCR using 35 Vbeta forward primers and 13 Jbeta reverse primers was used to amplify TCRbeta CDR3 regions.

The table lists this clone with a few counts. The target of this receptor is not known. Base qualities are missing; no much larger clone stands one base away. The time point label corresponds to: less than five weeks on oral tofacitinib. The treatment or condition label for this specimen denotes: oral pan-JAK inhibitor, 5-10 mg twice daily. Lesional scalp punch biopsies and peripheral blood were obtained from alopecia areata patients. PBMCs were separated by density centrifugation and stained for CD3, CD4 and CD8, after which CD4+ and CD8+ T cells were sorted on a FACSAria. Overall study results and their limits: Because the treated cohort was small and had only one nonresponder, larger studies are needed to examine links between baseline CD8+ expansion and response. Lesional scalp, especially in alopecia totalis/universalis, showed higher clonality and more expanded CD8+ clones than normal scalp, suggesting antigenic drive. With tofacitinib, both scalp clonality and the number of expanded CD8+ clones among the top 100 scalp clones went down significantly. TCR sequences shared between patients were less clear than in mice, possibly partly because of HLA diversity in the patient population. Unlike mouse skin, which is dominated by gammadelta T cells, normal human skin has resident alphabeta T cells that are also sequenced, and this complicates analysis of the scalp TCR repertoire. During tofacitinib treatment, many expanded lesional clones stuck around in both scalp and blood, and this persistence may partly explain why relapse happens after treatment is stopped.

The germline V gene provides CDR1 LGHNA and CDR2 YNFKEQ. The junction carries 11 bases between V and J, which are trimmed by 0 bases and 5 bases respectively. The CDR3 holds 15 amino acids from the cysteine to the phenylalanine. This entry keeps only the CDR3 DNA: 45 bases, framed from base 1. Library creation used the immunoSEQ multiplex PCR assay. RNA was extracted from all samples and reverse transcribed into cDNA as template for TCR sequencing. First-strand cDNA was synthesized with SuperScript III using a 2:1 mix of oligo-dT and random hexamers. A synthetic immune receptor repertoire was used to gauge amplification bias, and whatever bias remained was removed computationally. As for the original processing: After raw reads were preprocessed to remove errors, the CDR3 was defined following IMGT conventions as running from the conserved cysteine to phenylalanine. Clonality was computed as 1 minus the Shannon entropy, with the entropy normalized by log2 of the number of productive unique TCRs. Whether scalp clones were CD4 or CD8 was inferred by matching scalp TCRbeta sequences against CD4 and CD8 repertoires sorted from blood. This is the immuneACCESS table as TCRdb keeps it, with only in-frame sequences that have V and J called. A part of the clones is gone; compared with another copy, unresolved V genes explain less than half, and the rest is unexplained. The V and J calls and clone size were taken over from that table, and D and trimming were inferred from the DNA. This sample holds over 85,000 clones; 50% to 75% were observed only once. The ten largest make up around 16% of the sample.

This receptor was obtained from a human donor with alopecia areata. Sample: CD8+ T cells sorted from blood, taken at week 4, from a patient treated with tofacitinib. The V and J segments used are TRBV4-2 and TRBJ2-1, and perhaps TRBD2 as D gene, on 6 matching bases. The CDR3 protein sequence reads: CASSQEVGLDNEQFF. The DNA sequence is given as TGTGCCAGCAGCCAAGAGGTGGGACTGGACAATGAGCAGTTCTTC.